This TCR beta chain was captured in a study of blood T cell repertoires in COVID-19. Study details: Researchers got acute and convalescent COVID-19 samples from the United States, Italy and Spain. In each case, the material was cDNA or gDNA derived from T cells, B-cell-depleted T cells, or PBMCs.

In the authors' workflow: Researchers report that nucleated cell counts were estimated from reference gene primer amplification. Produced via immunoSEQ multiplex PCR; TCRdb's table is partial and in-frame only. That table supplies the V and J calls and clone size; D and trimming were determined from the DNA. This sample has a few hundred thousand clones; around nine tenths occur once, and the top ten carry more than 6.5%. The source of this sequence is a woman aged 70-85 years with active or convalescent COVID-19. Sequenced: peripheral blood.

CDR3 residues: CASSQQRLGGYVNTEAFF. The CDR3 DNA reads TGCGCCAGCAGCCAACAACGTTTAGGGGGCTATGTGAACACTGAAGCTTTCTTT. The V call is TRBV4-3, the J call TRBJ1-1; 7 bases line up with TRBD1. The ends lost 2 bases at V and 0 bases at J; junction bases unmatched: 12. Germline-derived CDR1 and CDR2 are LGHNA and YSLEER. The CDR3 extends over 18 amino acids.